The 4 T cell receptor beta chains given below trace back to one sample, sequenced in a study of CD8+ T cells in alopecia areata. Following extraction, RNA underwent reverse transcription to cDNA, which served as the sequencing template. Using immunoSEQ multiplex PCR, the repertoire was profiled, and TCRdb retains in-frame clones only, with some absent. The table includes approximately 59,000 clones, more than 40% detected once. The sequencing here drew on CD8+ T cells sorted from blood, taken at week 0. The origin of the receptors is a human donor with alopecia areata.

This sequence joins TRBV29-1 and TRBJ2-7; D remains ambiguous. Germline V gives CDR1 SQVTM, CDR2 ANQGSEA. The CDR3 contains 14 residues. V shed 2 bases and J shed 1 base, with 12 bases lying between them. The DNA for the CDR3 is TGCAGCGTTGAAAGTATCGGCAGATCCTACGAGCAGTACTTC. Amino acids: CSVESIGRSYEQYF.

The chain recombines TRBV30 with TRBJ2-7; unclear D gene. The germline V and J ends were trimmed by 2 bases and 3 bases, with 11 bases remaining between them. The CDR3 runs to 13 residues. Germline CDR1 is GTSNPN and CDR2 is SVGIG (reference sequence). DNA for the CDR3: TGTGCCTGGAGTACATACCCCCACTACGAGCAGTACTTC. Its translation is CAWSTYPHYEQYF.

The chain couples TRBV19 to TRBJ2-7; either TRBD1 or TRBD2 may fit D (5 bases each). The CDR3 contains 15 residues. The V end was cut by 5 bases, the J end by 5 bases, with 19 bases between. Per the germline V gene, CDR1 is LNHDA and CDR2 is SQIVND (reference sequence). CDR3 coding DNA: TGTGCCAGTAGTTGGGTTGTCGCAGGGAGCCACGAGCAGTACTTC. Translating gives CASSWVVAGSHEQYF.

The table lists this clone with a few counts. V gene TRBV5-5 combines with J gene TRBJ2-7; D not certain. Between the trimmed V and J ends, which lost 0 bases and 0 bases, there was a span of 10 bases. The CDR3 is 15 residues long. Germline CDR1 reads SGHKS; CDR2 reads YYEKEE (reference sequence). The CDR3 bases are TGTGCCAGCAGCTTGGCACCCCTTGGCTCCTACGAGCAGTACTTC. Its protein product is CASSLAPLGSYEQYF.